This T cell receptor beta chain was recorded in a study of T cell responses to AZD1222 COVID-19 vaccine. For this clone: What it binds is unknown.

The CDR3 runs to 15 residues. V lost 3 bases to trimming and J lost 3 bases, with 14 bases between them. From germline, CDR1 is KGHSH and CDR2 LQKENI. Produced via immunoSEQ multiplex PCR; TCRdb's table is partial and in-frame only. The repertoire holds around 110,000 clones, roughly 87% seen once, with 6.5% to 9.5% in the top ten. General study findings and limits: The study found vaccine-associated CD4 TCRs spanning spike, dominant at 160-218 and 743-854. Clonal diversity was possibly underestimated; the donors were predominantly white British and more often female.

The receptor's source is an adult in good health. The chain uses TRBV18 and TRBJ1-2; D is possibly TRBD1 (6 bases). Source: peripheral blood, taken on day 0 of AZD1222 vaccination. As DNA, the CDR3 is TGTGCCAGCTCACCCCAGGACAGTCTTCACTATGGCTACACCTTC. It specifies CASSPQDSLHYGYTF.